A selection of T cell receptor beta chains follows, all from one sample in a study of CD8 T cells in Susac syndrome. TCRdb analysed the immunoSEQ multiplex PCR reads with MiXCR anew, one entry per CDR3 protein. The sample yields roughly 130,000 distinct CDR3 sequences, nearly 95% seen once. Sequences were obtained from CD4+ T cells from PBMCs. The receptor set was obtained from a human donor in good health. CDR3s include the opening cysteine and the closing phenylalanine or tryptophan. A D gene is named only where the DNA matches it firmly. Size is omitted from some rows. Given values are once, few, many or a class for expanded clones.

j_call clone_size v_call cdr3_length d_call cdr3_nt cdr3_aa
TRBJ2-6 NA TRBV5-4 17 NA TGTGCCAGCAGCTTGCTGTCCAGGAGCTCTGGGGCCAACGTCCTGACTTTC CASSLLSRSSGANVLTF
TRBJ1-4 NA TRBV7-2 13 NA TGTGCCAGCAGCCCCGGGTTGGCTGAAAAACTGTTTTTT CASSPGLAEKLFF
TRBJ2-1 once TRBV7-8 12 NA TGTGCCAGCAGCTTAGGGCAGGATGAGCAGTTCTTC CASSLGQDEQFF
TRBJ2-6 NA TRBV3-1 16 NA TGTGCCAGCAGCCTGAGAGGAGAGTCTGGGGCCAACGTCCTGACTTTC CASSLRGESGANVLTF
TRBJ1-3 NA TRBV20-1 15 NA TGCAGTGCTAGAGACCGACGGTTCTCTGGAAACACCATATATTTT CSARDRRFSGNTIYF
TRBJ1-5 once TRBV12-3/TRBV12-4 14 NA TGTGCCAGCACCACCTTCAGGGGCAATCAGCCCCAGCATTTT CASTTFRGNQPQHF
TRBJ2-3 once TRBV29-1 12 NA TGCAGCGGTAGCGTTAGCACAGATACGCAGTATTTT CSGSVSTDTQYF
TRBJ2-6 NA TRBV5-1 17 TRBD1 TGCGCCACCCAACAGGGGGCGTCCACTTCTGGGGCCAACGTCCTGACTTTC CATQQGASTSGANVLTF
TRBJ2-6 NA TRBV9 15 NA TGTGCCAGCAGCGTAACTCACTCTGGGGCCAACGTCCTGACTTTC CASSVTHSGANVLTF
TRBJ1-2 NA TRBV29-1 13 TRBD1 TGCAGCGTTGGGGGACAGGCCGCCGGTGGCTACACCTTC CSVGGQAAGGYTF
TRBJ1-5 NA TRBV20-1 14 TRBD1 TGCAGTGCTAGAGCGAGGGGGCACAATCAGCCCCAGCATTTT CSARARGHNQPQHF
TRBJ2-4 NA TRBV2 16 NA TGTGCCAGCGATTTGATGGGTTCGGAAGCCAAAAACATTCAGTACTTC CASDLMGSEAKNIQYF
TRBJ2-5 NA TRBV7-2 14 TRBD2 TGTGCCAGCAGCTTAGGGACTAGTATAGAGACCCAGTACTTC CASSLGTSIETQYF
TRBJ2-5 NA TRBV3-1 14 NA TGTGCCAGCAGCAAAAGGGGAACGTCCGAGACCCAGTACTTC CASSKRGTSETQYF
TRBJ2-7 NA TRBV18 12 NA TGTGCCAGCTCAGACAATGCTTACGAGCAGTACTTC CASSDNAYEQYF
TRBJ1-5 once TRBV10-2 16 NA TGCGCCAGCAGAGGTGGGCAGGTTCGGAGCAATCAGCCCCAGCATTTT CASRGGQVRSNQPQHF
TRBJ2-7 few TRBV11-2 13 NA TGTGCCAGCAGCCGGACAAATCGCTACGAGCAGTACTTC CASSRTNRYEQYF
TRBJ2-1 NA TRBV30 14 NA TGTGCCTCCCAGAGGGACGTAAACTACAATGAGCAGTTCTTC CASQRDVNYNEQFF
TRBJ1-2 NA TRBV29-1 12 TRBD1 TGCAGCGTCATGGACAGGGGGCGCGTCTACACCTTC CSVMDRGRVYTF
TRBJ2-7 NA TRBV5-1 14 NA TGCGCCAGCAGCTTGTGGGGTGCGGGTAGCGAGCAGTACTTC CASSLWGAGSEQYF
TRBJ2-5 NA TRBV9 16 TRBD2 TGTGCCAGCAGCGTAGGGCTAGCGGGAGTCCAAGAGACCCAGTACTTC CASSVGLAGVQETQYF
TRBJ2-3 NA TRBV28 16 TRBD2 TGTGCCAGCAGTTCCTTACTAGCGGGGACCACAGATACGCAGTATTTT CASSSLLAGTTDTQYF
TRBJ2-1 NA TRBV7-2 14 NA TGTGCCAGCAGCATCGGACTTCACCTCGATGAGCAGTTCTTC CASSIGLHLDEQFF
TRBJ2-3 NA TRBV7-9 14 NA TGTGCCAGCAGCTCGGGGGTGACTAGAGCTACGCAGTATTTT CASSSGVTRATQYF
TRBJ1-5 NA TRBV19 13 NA TGTGCCAGTAGTGACGAAGACAATCAGCCCCAGCATTTT CASSDEDNQPQHF
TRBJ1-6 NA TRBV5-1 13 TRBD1 TGCGCCAGCGGGACAGGGAAAAATTCACCCCTCCACTTT CASGTGKNSPLHF
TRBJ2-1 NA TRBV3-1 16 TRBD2 TGTGCCAGCAGCCAGAGACTAGCGGGAGGGAACAATGAGCAGTTCTTC CASSQRLAGGNNEQFF
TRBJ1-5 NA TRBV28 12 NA TGTGCCAGCAGTTTAGTCTTTCAGCCCCAGCATTTT CASSLVFQPQHF
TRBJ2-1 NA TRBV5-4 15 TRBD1 TGTGCCAGCAGCGACAGGGGACAGGGTTACAATGAGCAGTTCTTC CASSDRGQGYNEQFF
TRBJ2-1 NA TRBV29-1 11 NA TGCAGCGTTGAACCGGCCGTAGAGCAGTTCTTC CSVEPAVEQFF
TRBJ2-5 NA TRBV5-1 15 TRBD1 TGCGCCAGCAGCTTGGGCGACAGGGGGACAGAGACCCAGTACTTC CASSLGDRGTETQYF
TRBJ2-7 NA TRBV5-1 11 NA TGCGCCAGCAGCTTGTCCCAGGAGCAGTACTTC CASSLSQEQYF
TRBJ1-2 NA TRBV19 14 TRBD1 TGTGCCAGTACGAAGGCCGGGACAGGGGACGGCTACACCTTC CASTKAGTGDGYTF
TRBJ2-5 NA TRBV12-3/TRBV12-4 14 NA TGTGCCAGCAGTTTCCGGGACACCCAAGAGACCCAGTACTTC CASSFRDTQETQYF
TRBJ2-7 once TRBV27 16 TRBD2 TGTGCCAGCAGTTCATGGACTAGCGGGAGAGGGGTCGAGCAGTACTTC CASSSWTSGRGVEQYF
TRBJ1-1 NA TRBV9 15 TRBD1 TGTGCCAGCAGCGGAGGGGCCGGGACAGCTTTTGTAGCTTTCTTT CASSGGAGTAFVAFF
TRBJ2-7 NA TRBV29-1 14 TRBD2 TGCAGCGCCCAAGGGACTAGCGGGAACTACGAGCAGTACTTC CSAQGTSGNYEQYF
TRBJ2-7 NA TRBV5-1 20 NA TGCGCCAGCAGCTTGGTAGGGTATGTAAGAGGGGCGGATTCCTCCCACGAGCAGTACTTC CASSLVGYVRGADSSHEQYF
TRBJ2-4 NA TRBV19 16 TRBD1 TGTGCCAGTAGTATCGCGAAAACAGGGGGCGGAGAGCGGTTGTACTTC CASSIAKTGGGERLYF
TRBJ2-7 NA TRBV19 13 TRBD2 TGTGCCAGTAGTATCGCGCGGGGAGGGGAGCAGTACTTC CASSIARGGEQYF
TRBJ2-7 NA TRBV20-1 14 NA TGCAGTGCTAGTTCTGGGACGGGGATGAGAGAGCAGTACTTC CSASSGTGMREQYF
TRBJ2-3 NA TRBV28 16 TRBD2 TGTGCCAGCAGTTGGACTAGCGGGAGAGGGTTCGATACGCAGTATTTT CASSWTSGRGFDTQYF
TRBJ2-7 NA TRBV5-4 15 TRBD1 TGTGCCAGCAGCCCGGACAGGGTCATTGGCTACGAGCAGTACTTC CASSPDRVIGYEQYF
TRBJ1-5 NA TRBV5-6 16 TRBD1 TGTGCCAGCAGCGAACAGGGGACTTTGAGCAATCAGCCCCAGCATTTT CASSEQGTLSNQPQHF
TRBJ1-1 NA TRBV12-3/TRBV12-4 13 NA TGTGCCAGCAGTTTGGCGGGGAACACTGAAGCTTTCTTT CASSLAGNTEAFF
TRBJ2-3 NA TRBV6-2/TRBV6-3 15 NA TGTGCCAGCAGTTACACGGGAGTTAGTGCAGATACGCAGTATTTT CASSYTGVSADTQYF
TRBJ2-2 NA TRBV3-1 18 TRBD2 TGTGCCAGCAGCCCTGGGACTAGCGGGAGCCTGAACACCGGGGAGCTGTTTTTT CASSPGTSGSLNTGELFF
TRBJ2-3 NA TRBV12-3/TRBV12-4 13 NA TGTGCCAGCAGTTCGACCGGGGGAGATACGCAGTATTTT CASSSTGGDTQYF
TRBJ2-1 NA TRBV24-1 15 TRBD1 TGTGCCACCAGTGATTCGGGACAGGTGAACAATGAGCAGTTCTTC CATSDSGQVNNEQFF
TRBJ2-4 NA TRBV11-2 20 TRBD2 TGTGCCAGCAGCCATGGTGGGCCTAGCGGAAGGTACCTAGCCAAAAACATTCAGTACTTC CASSHGGPSGRYLAKNIQYF
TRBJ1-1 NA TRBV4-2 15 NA TGTGCCAGCAGCCAAGTGGGCGAGGGTTCCCCTGAAGCTTTCTTT CASSQVGEGSPEAFF
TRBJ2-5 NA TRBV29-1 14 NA TGCAGCGTAAGGGCAGGAGGGCTTTCGGAGACCCAGTACTTC CSVRAGGLSETQYF
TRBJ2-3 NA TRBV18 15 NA TGTGCCAGCTCCCCCCGGGCGTACCAACCGGATACGCAGTATTTT CASSPRAYQPDTQYF
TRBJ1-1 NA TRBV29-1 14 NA TGCAGCGTAATTTCTGGGGGGACCAACACTGAAGCTTTCTTT CSVISGGTNTEAFF